Below are 10 T cell receptor beta chains sequenced from a single sample in a study of Ad26.COV2.S vaccination and SARS-CoV-2 variants. The data were produced by immunoSEQ multiplex PCR, yet TCRdb's version contains in-frame clones alone and is incomplete. Of about 280,000 clones in the sample, over 75% were seen once. The treatment was: 15 to 20 received Ad26.COV2.S at low or high dose, single or two shots; five or six received placebo; per-sample allocation not given. Sampling happened 63 days after the first vaccine or placebo injection. Sequencing used peripheral blood, obtained in a trial of Ad26.COV2.S vaccine versus placebo. Source of these receptors: a person aged 18-65 years who received the Ad26.COV2.S COVID-19 vaccine or a placebo.

This clone was counted only a few times. V is TRBV10-2 and J is TRBJ1-1; unclear D gene. Between the trimmed V and J ends, which lost 1 base and 4 bases, there was a span of 7 bases. The length of the CDR3 is 13 residues. Germline lookup yields CDR1 WSHSY and CDR2 SAAADI. The CDR3 DNA follows: TGCGCCAGCAGTGAGTTGGCGAGCACTGAAGCTTTCTTT. This sequence encodes CASSELASTEAFF.

This clone has a single count. V and J are TRBV9 and TRBJ2-7, with D possibly being TRBD1 (5 bases). Trimming cost V 0 bases and J 7 bases, with 11 bases left between them. The CDR3 is 13 residues long. Germline V CDR1 and CDR2: SGDLS, YYNGEE. The DNA for the CDR3 is TGTGCCAGCAGCGTAGGACAGTACGGTGAGCAGTACTTC. Amino acids: CASSVGQYGEQYF.

The chain employs TRBV30 and TRBJ1-2; TRBD1 aligns across 10 bases. This CDR3 contains 13 residues. Trimming took 5 bases from V and 2 from J; bases not matched to a gene: 2. In germline, CDR1 is GTSNPN, CDR2 SVGIG (reference sequence). The CDR3 nucleotides are TGTGCCTGGTTGGACAGGGGGAACTATGGCTACACCTTC. Residues: CAWLDRGNYGYTF.

The CDR3 DNA sequence: TGTGCCAGCACCTTGCTACAGCTCTCCTACGAGCAGTACTTC. Translated, it gives CASTLLQLSYEQYF. The chain combines TRBV7-8 with TRBJ2-7; D unclear. Trimming cost V 7 bases and J 0 bases, with 13 bases left between them. The CDR3 runs to 14 residues. Per the germline V gene, CDR1 is SGHVS and CDR2 is FQNEAQ.

The chain links TRBV7-3 to TRBJ2-6; D might be TRBD1 or TRBD2, each matching 5 bases. Trimming left V 0 bases short and J 2 bases short, with 5 bases between. The germline CDR1 and CDR2 sequences are SGHTA and FQGTGA. There are 15 residues in the CDR3. This CDR3 is CASSLTGAGANVLTF. The CDR3 nucleotides read TGTGCCAGCAGCTTAACGGGGGCTGGGGCCAACGTCCTGACTTTC.

This chain uses TRBV18 with TRBJ2-7; maybe TRBD1 (8 bases). Germline loops: CDR1 KGHSH, CDR2 LQKENI. CDR3 length equals 14 residues. The V gene lost 3 bases and the J gene lost 4 bases, with 13 bases spanning the gap. CDR3 sequence: CASSPTGGGYEQYF. In DNA, the CDR3 is TGTGCCAGCTCACCCACAGGGGGAGGGTACGAGCAGTACTTC.

The rearrangement uses TRBV5-1 and TRBJ2-2; no clear D gene. Trimming cost V 3 bases and J 4 bases, with 10 bases left between them. CDR3 length equals 14 residues. Germline loops: CDR1 SGHRS, CDR2 YFSETQ. The chain's CDR3 is CASSSGYTTGELFF. CDR3 in DNA: TGCGCCAGCAGCTCCGGATATACCACCGGGGAGCTGTTTTTT.

This chain uses TRBV30 with TRBJ2-7; the D is unclear. Germline assignment: CDR1 GTSNPN and CDR2 SVGIG (reference sequence). Between the trimmed V and J ends, which lost 1 base and 4 bases, there was a span of 2 bases. The CDR3 covers 10 residues. Here the CDR3 reads CAWSDYEQYF. The CDR3 DNA is TGTGCCTGGAGTGATTACGAGCAGTACTTC.

CDR3 in amino acids: CASTTTDTQYF. CDR3 nucleotides: TGTGCCAGCACAACCACAGATACGCAGTATTTT. V gene TRBV2 combines with J gene TRBJ2-3; no clear D. Trimming stripped 7 bases from V and 2 bases from J, with 4 bases between. Per the germline V gene, CDR1 is SNHLY and CDR2 is FYNNEI. This CDR3 has 11 amino acids.

This chain uses TRBV6-5 with TRBJ2-7; possible D gene TRBD2, 7 bases. V lost 5 bases and J lost 6, with 20 bases in between. The CDR3 totals 15 residues. Germline V lookup: CDR1 MNHEY, CDR2 SVGAGI. The CDR3 spells CASSPHGGPVVEQYF. The CDR3 region has the DNA TGTGCCAGCAGTCCCCACGGGGGGCCTGTTGTCGAGCAGTACTTC.